This is a list of T cell receptor beta chains from one sample in a study of T-cell memory formation after mild COVID-19. One entry per CDR3 protein, called by TCRdb with MiXCR from the 5' RACE reads. The profile covers 170,000 or so distinct CDR3 sequences, with roughly a fifth appearing a single time and roughly 23% taken by the ten largest. Material: PBMCs or a T cell subset sorted from them (not recorded which). These receptors all come from an adult woman who had mild COVID-19 (a few samples of this study predate the infection). Cell type and time point are not known. Each CDR3 is given with its conserved first and last residue. Each record gives: clone size, J gene, D gene, V gene, CDR3 DNA, CDR3 protein. The D gene is left open where the match is weak. Size is stated for part of the rows, as once, few or many counts, or as a class when the clone is expanded.

>few|TRBJ2-3|NA|TRBV5-1
TGCGCCAGCAGCCAAGGAGGGTCGGGACGGGCAGATACGCAGTATTTT
CASSQGGSGRADTQYF
>NA|TRBJ2-7|NA|TRBV27
TGTGCCAGCAGACCTCAGGGGTTGGCCTACGAGCAGTACTTC
CASRPQGLAYEQYF
>NA|TRBJ1-1|NA|TRBV27
TGTGCCAGCAGTTACTACAGGGAGGCTGAAGCTTTCTTT
CASSYYREAEAFF
>few|TRBJ2-7|NA|TRBV4-1
TGCGCCAGCGGTCAGACTGACTCCTACGAGCAGTACTTC
CASGQTDSYEQYF
>many|TRBJ1-6|NA|TRBV9
TGTGCCAGCAGCGTTGGACAGACTAATTCACCCCTCCACTTT
CASSVGQTNSPLHF
>NA|TRBJ1-1|TRBD1|TRBV29-1
TGCAGCGTTATGGGGTCCCGAGACAGGGGGCCTTACACTGAAGCTTTCTTT
CSVMGSRDRGPYTEAFF
>NA|TRBJ2-5|NA|TRBV7-9
TGTGCCAGCAGCTTGCTCAAGTACCAAGAGACCCAGTACTTC
CASSLLKYQETQYF
>few|TRBJ2-3|TRBD1|TRBV7-9
TGTGCCAGCAGGACAGGGACAGATACGCAGTATTTT
CASRTGTDTQYF
>NA|TRBJ2-7|NA|TRBV24-1
TGTGCCACCAGTGGCCCCGACAGACACGAGCAGTACTTC
CATSGPDRHEQYF
>NA|TRBJ1-6|NA|TRBV7-9
TGTGCCAGCAGTGGGATAGGTTCACCCCTCCACTTT
CASSGIGSPLHF
>NA|TRBJ1-1|NA|TRBV25-1
TGTGCCAGCGGGGCGGGAAAAGTCACTGAAGCTTTCTTT
CASGAGKVTEAFF
>NA|TRBJ2-1|TRBD2|TRBV24-1
TGTGCCACCAGGGAAAGGGCCGGGGGGGCAAATGACAATGAGCAGTTCTTC
CATRERAGGANDNEQFF
>NA|TRBJ1-5|NA|TRBV20-1
TGCAGTGCTAGTTTTGCCCAGAGCGTTCAGCCCCAGCATTTT
CSASFAQSVQPQHF
>NA|TRBJ1-1|NA|TRBV15
TGTGCCACCAGCAACAATATAATGAACACTGAAGCTTTCTTT
CATSNNIMNTEAFF
>few|TRBJ2-7|TRBD1|TRBV27
TGTGCCAGCAGTCCTTGGACAGGAAAGGACGAGCAGTACTTC
CASSPWTGKDEQYF
>few|TRBJ2-7|NA|TRBV6-2/TRBV6-3
TGTGCCAGCAGCCTGGACGCCGCCGCGAACGAGCAGTACTTC
CASSLDAAANEQYF
>NA|TRBJ1-2|TRBD1|TRBV7-2
TGTGCCAGCAGCTCGTCGACAGGGAAGATCGGCTACACCTTC
CASSSSTGKIGYTF
>NA|TRBJ1-5|NA|TRBV9
TGTGCCAGCAGTGAGGCCAGCTCCAATCAGCCCCAGCATTTT
CASSEASSNQPQHF
>NA|TRBJ2-2|NA|TRBV30
TGTGCCTGGAGTGTCGCAGGGCCCGGGGAGCTGTTTTTT
CAWSVAGPGELFF
>NA|TRBJ2-3|NA|TRBV3-1
TGTGCCAGCAGCCAAGATCAGGGCTTCTTCACAGATACGCAGTATTTT
CASSQDQGFFTDTQYF
>NA|TRBJ1-2|TRBD1|TRBV14
TGTGCCAGCAGCCAAGGCAGGGGGCGTCTCGACTATGGCTACACCTTC
CASSQGRGRLDYGYTF
>few|TRBJ2-2|TRBD2|TRBV9
TGTGCCAGCAGCGTACCCACTAGCGGGGACACCGGGGAGCTGTTTTTT
CASSVPTSGDTGELFF
>few|TRBJ2-1|TRBD2|TRBV19
TGTGCCGTTACTCCCGGGAGGGGGGGGGCCTACAATGAGCAGTTCTTC
CAVTPGRGGAYNEQFF
>NA|TRBJ1-5|NA|TRBV12-3/TRBV12-4
TGTGCCAGCAGTTTCGGAGGGGTCAATCAGCCCCAGCATTTT
CASSFGGVNQPQHF
>NA|TRBJ2-3|TRBD1|TRBV11-2
TGTGCCAGCAGCACCGGACAGGTTGACACAGATACGCAGTATTTT
CASSTGQVDTDTQYF
>NA|TRBJ2-1|NA|TRBV24-1
TGTGCCACCAGTCCTGGAGGAGGGGTTGAGCAGTTCTTC
CATSPGGGVEQFF
>few|TRBJ1-2|NA|TRBV5-1
TGCGCCAGCAGTTTCCATCGAGTGGATGGCTACACCTTC
CASSFHRVDGYTF
>few|TRBJ2-1|TRBD2|TRBV25-1
TGTGCCAGCACCGGACTAGCGGGAGGAGGATCCTACAATGAGCAGTTCTTC
CASTGLAGGGSYNEQFF
>NA|TRBJ1-1|NA|TRBV12-3/TRBV12-4
TGTGCCAGCAGCCGCTTTTACAGCACCTCGAACACTGAAGCTTTCTTT
CASSRFYSTSNTEAFF
>NA|TRBJ2-3|NA|TRBV7-9
TGTGCCAGCAGCCCCTCGCCGGGTTTAGGGGATACGCAGTATTTT
CASSPSPGLGDTQYF
>few|TRBJ2-7|TRBD2|TRBV4-3
TGCGCCAGCAGCCAAGATTCGCGGACTAGCGGCTCCTACGAGCAGTACTTC
CASSQDSRTSGSYEQYF
>few|TRBJ2-3|TRBD1|TRBV5-5
TGTGCCAGCAGCTGGGTAGGGACAGGGACTAGCACAGATACGCAGTATTTT
CASSWVGTGTSTDTQYF
>NA|TRBJ2-1|TRBD2|TRBV12-5
TGTGCTAGTGGTTTCCTACCGGGACTAGCCCACAATGAGCAGTTCTTC
CASGFLPGLAHNEQFF
>few|TRBJ1-2|NA|TRBV18
TGTGCCAGCTCACCGGGGACGGGGTACTATGGCTACACCTTC
CASSPGTGYYGYTF
>NA|TRBJ1-1|NA|TRBV27
TGTGCCAGCTCCCTTACTGGGACACTGAACACTGAAGCTTTCTTT
CASSLTGTLNTEAFF
>few|TRBJ1-1|NA|TRBV5-5
TGTGCCAGCAGCTTTCCCCTCGGGGCTGAAGCTTTCTTT
CASSFPLGAEAFF
>few|TRBJ2-7|NA|TRBV5-6
TGTGCCAGCAGCGCAGGGGTTAGTTACGAGCAGTACTTC
CASSAGVSYEQYF
>NA|TRBJ1-5|NA|TRBV19
TGTGCCAGTAGTATAGAACTTGGGGGCAATCAGCACCAGCATTTT
CASSIELGGNQHQHF
>many|TRBJ2-3|NA|TRBV4-3
TGCGCCAGCAGCCAAGTGGCAGGCACAGATACGCAGTATTTT
CASSQVAGTDTQYF
>NA|TRBJ2-7|TRBD1|TRBV20-1
TGCAGTGCTCGACGGACAGGGGGCTACGAGCAGTACTTC
CSARRTGGYEQYF
>few|TRBJ2-4|NA|TRBV28
TGTGCCAGCAGTTCCGATCTACAGGACCTAGCCAAAAACATTCAGTACTTC
CASSSDLQDLAKNIQYF
>NA|TRBJ2-1|NA|TRBV19
TGTGCCAGTAGTATCCCGGGGGCGGATGAGCAGTTCTTC
CASSIPGADEQFF
>many|TRBJ2-1|NA|TRBV12-3/TRBV12-4
TGTGCCAGCAGCGCCTCAGGGGGGAATGAGCAGTTCTTC
CASSASGGNEQFF
>NA|TRBJ1-1|NA|TRBV15
TGTGCCACCAGCAGAGAATTACCCGCGGGCAGGGACACTGAAGCTTTCTTT
CATSRELPAGRDTEAFF
>once|TRBJ1-6|TRBD1|TRBV18
TGTGCCAGCTCACCACGGGCCCTCGGGACAGCGTATAATTCACCCCTCCACTTT
CASSPRALGTAYNSPLHF
>NA|TRBJ2-1|NA|TRBV15
TGTGCCACCAGCAGAGATGTAACAGTCCGGTATCCGGGCAATGAGCAGTTCTTC
CATSRDVTVRYPGNEQFF
>few|TRBJ2-7|NA|TRBV12-3/TRBV12-4
TGTGCCAGCAGTTTAGCCCCCCTAGGGGCGGGAAGGGAATACGAGCAGTACTTC
CASSLAPLGAGREYEQYF
>NA|TRBJ2-1|NA|TRBV5-6
TGTGCCAGCAGCCGCAGGGTCGCGGGGCGCTACAATGAGCAGTTCTTC
CASSRRVAGRYNEQFF
>NA|TRBJ2-5|NA|TRBV13
TGTGCCAGCACCCCTGGGATAGGAGAGACCCAGTACTTC
CASTPGIGETQYF
>NA|TRBJ2-5|TRBD1|TRBV4-3
TGCGCCAGCAGCCAGGCGGGACAGGGAATCGAGACCCAGTACTTC
CASSQAGQGIETQYF
>NA|TRBJ1-2|TRBD1|TRBV2
TGTGCCAGCACCCCGGGACAGGGGTATGGCTACACCTTC
CASTPGQGYGYTF
>NA|TRBJ2-1|NA|TRBV6-4
TGTGCCAGCAGTGACTCCGGAGGGGGCGATGAGCAGTTCTTC
CASSDSGGGDEQFF
>NA|TRBJ1-2|NA|TRBV5-5
TGTGCCAGCAGCTTGGTGGAGGGTGACTATGGCTACACCTTC
CASSLVEGDYGYTF